These T cell receptor beta chains were read from a single sample in a study of TIL therapy for anti-PD-1-resistant metastatic lung cancer. The table came from immunoSEQ multiplex PCR; TCRdb's copy has only in-frame clones and leaves some out. This table has 20,000 to 25,000 clones, about 79% appearing once. The specimen was blood, collected at baseline. These TCRs come from a person between 30 and 79 years old with non-small cell lung cancer. The CDR3 runs from the conserved cysteine through the conserved F or W. Only part of the rows carry a size: once, few, many, or a class if the clone is expanded.

>NA|TRBV7-2|TRBJ1-2
CASSQRGRDGYTF
>NA|TRBV27|TRBJ1-5
CASSLISGYQPQHF
>NA|TRBV27|TRBJ2-5
CASSFVPSSGGQETQYF
>NA|TRBV7-9|TRBJ1-2
CASSLARGREFGYTF
>NA|TRBV13|TRBJ2-7
CASSPGQGIYEQYF
>few|TRBV6-5|TRBJ2-7
CASSPPGQASYEQYF
>NA|TRBV6-6|TRBJ1-3
CASSYGAAGNTIYF
>NA|TRBV19|TRBJ1-1
CASSSLGQGSVVNTEAFF
>NA|TRBV19|TRBJ2-2
CASSQAGIHTGELFF
>NA|TRBV5-1|TRBJ2-3
CASSLAALVLDTQYF
>NA|TRBV5-1|TRBJ2-3
CASSLLAYSTDTQYF
>NA|TRBV19|TRBJ2-7
CASSILASGSYEQYF
>NA|TRBV5-4|TRBJ2-5
CASSPTGNQETQYF
>few|TRBV10-3|TRBJ2-5
CAISESQGTGKETQYF
>NA|TRBV5-6|TRBJ2-6
CASSLDGSPNWANVLTF
>NA|TRBV7-9|TRBJ2-3
CASSFGPDVLNTQYF
>NA|TRBV12-2|TRBJ2-1
CASLIHDGLAGISSYNEQFF
>NA|TRBV6-1|TRBJ2-5
CASSEWGSGSETQYF
>few|TRBV5-1|TRBJ2-2
CASSLVTGSLTYTGELFF
>NA|TRBV4-1|TRBJ1-4
CASSQDPWGGEKLFF
>NA|TRBV6-5|TRBJ1-1
CASVGATEAFF
>NA|TRBV20-1|TRBJ2-7
CSARGGVEQYF
>NA|TRBV4-1|TRBJ2-7
CASSHVVGGQFGSYEQYF
>medium-sized|TRBV2|TRBJ2-3
CARKAPDTQYF
>NA|TRBV6-1|TRBJ2-7
CASRETGELGEQYF
>NA|TRBV5-1|TRBJ2-5
CASSFGGGRETQYF
>NA|TRBV6-5|NA
CASGRLAGSYEQYF
>NA|TRBV27|TRBJ2-5
CASSLLAGGETQYF
>NA|TRBV28|TRBJ1-1
CASSWAGWEAFF
>NA|TRBV5-8|TRBJ1-5
CASSLWGETNQPQHF
>NA|TRBV1|TRBJ2-1
CTSSQGESGGYNEQFF
>NA|TRBV7-6|TRBJ1-1
CASMGGAGNTEAFF
>NA|TRBV30|TRBJ2-1
CAWSVLNEQFF
>NA|TRBV9|TRBJ1-2
CASSVAGTGYGYTF
>NA|TRBV4-3|TRBJ2-1
CASSQETSGRFLSSYNEQFF
>few|TRBV11-2|TRBJ2-5
CASSYTSGSGETQYF
>NA|TRBV5-1|TRBJ1-5
CASSLTPGNQPQHF
>NA|TRBV19|TRBJ1-4
CASRILRTNEKLFF
>NA|TRBV29-1|TRBJ2-3
CSIRSRQITDTQYF
>NA|TRBV28|TRBJ2-2
CASSATWTGGLELVNTGELFF
>NA|TRBV5-4|TRBJ1-2
CASSRGGTYGYTF
>NA|TRBV6-4|TRBJ2-7
CASSEELAGGYEQYF
>NA|TRBV7-8|TRBJ2-3
CASSPGQLPTDTQYF
>NA|TRBV9|TRBJ1-1
CASSAQGAGTEAFF
>NA|TRBV6-1|TRBJ2-7
CASSEGGSYEQYF
>NA|TRBV19|TRBJ1-1
CASILDRRSTEAFF
>NA|TRBV5-1|TRBJ2-4
CASSLEGLAGVNIQYF
>NA|TRBV28|TRBJ2-6
CASSLSEGRSETNVLTF
>NA|TRBV11-2|TRBJ2-7
CASSTQDRGHEQYF
>NA|TRBV5-1|TRBJ1-1
CASSLDMNTEAFF
>NA|TRBV15|TRBJ1-2
CAAASGGALYGYTF
>NA|TRBV2|TRBJ1-4
CASIKESGREKLFF
>few|TRBV11-3|TRBJ1-1
CASSQEGDTEAFF
>NA|TRBV7-3|TRBJ1-1
CASSFGTDHTEAFF
>few|TRBV7-6|TRBJ2-2
CASSSQTGELFF
>NA|TRBV6-6|TRBJ1-5
CAARGGYQSNQPQHF